Reported below is one T cell receptor (beta chain). This sample stems from a study of T cell responses to AZD1222 COVID-19 vaccine. Germline V gene data show CDR1 as SGHNT and CDR2 as YYREEE (reference sequence). After removal of 5 bases from V and 9 bases from J, the junction contained 2 bases not matched to a gene. The CDR3 loop spans 13 amino acids. Libraries were prepared by immunoSEQ multiplex PCR; TCRdb keeps only in-frame clonotypes and omits some of them. The sample records 90,000 to 100,000 clones, roughly nine tenths being singletons. The sample consisted of peripheral blood, taken on day 0 of AZD1222 vaccination. The clonotype comes from an adult in good health. V and J are TRBV5-4 and TRBJ2-1; 13 nucleotides line up with TRBD2. The chain's CDR3 is CASRGLAGSEQFF. The CDR3 DNA follows: TGTGCCAGCAGGGGACTAGCGGGGAGTGAGCAGTTCTTC.